This TCR beta chain came from a study of OX40 agonist ivuxolimab in advanced cancers. The protocol was immunoSEQ multiplex PCR, while the TCRdb copy is restricted to in-frame clones and leaves out a portion. The repertoire has over 80,000 clones, roughly nine tenths of them found once; the top ten carry more than 5.5%. Of note for this clone: What it binds is unknown.

This CDR3 has 16 residues. Trimming took 10 bases from V and 0 from J; bases not matched to a gene: 9. The germline CDR1 and CDR2 sequences are LNHDA and SQIVND (reference sequence). Whole-study results and caveats: On average, CD8+ T cells showed a greater number of expanded clones than CD4+. Among patients with partial responses at 0.1-3.0 mg/kg, clonal expansion was among the lowest.

Here the sequenced sample was CD4+ or CD8+ T cells sorted from blood, taken in a trial of the OX40 agonist ivuxolimab. The rearrangement uses TRBV19 and TRBJ1-5; 10 bases map to TRBD1. The sequence derives from an adult with an advanced solid tumor such as melanoma, head and neck, liver or kidney cancer. As DNA, the CDR3 is TGTGCCACCCGAGACCGGGACAGGGGTAGCAATCAGCCCCAGCATTTT. It yields the protein CATRDRDRGSNQPQHF.